The 13 T cell receptor beta chains below all came from one sample that was sequenced in a study of molecular identifiers for immune sequencing clone quantification. Via MiXCR, TCRdb re-called the PCR reads, giving one row per CDR3 protein. Of about 510,000 distinct CDR3 sequences listed, about 25% are singletons. Material: naive CD8+ T cells from blood, with Jurkat cell RNA spiked in. Noted subset: FACS-sorted CD8+CD4-CCR7+CD45RA+ naive T cells. The receptors here all came from a human donor in good health. Some libraries in this study had Jurkat cell RNA spiked in.

About this clonotype: Just one base apart from a much larger clone, this may be a read error. CDR3 sequence (DNA): TGCGCCAGCAGCAGAAGCGACGGGGCTCCCTGGGAGCAGTACTTC. Encoded protein: CASSRSDGAPWEQYF. V is TRBV5-1 and J is TRBJ2-7; D possibly uses TRBD1 or TRBD2 (5 bases each). Trimming shortened V by 4 bases and J by 7 bases, and 21 bases separated the two germline ends. The length of the CDR3 is 15 residues. Looked up from germline, CDR1 is SGHRS and CDR2 is YFSETQ.

The chain couples TRBV12-5 to TRBJ2-3; D gene unclear. CDR1 is LGHNT and CDR2 is FRNRAP in the germline V gene. The length of the CDR3 is 15 residues. V dropped 10 bases and J dropped 4 bases, with 21 bases sitting between them. The CDR3 nucleotides read TGTGCTACCCACTCCGGTGGCAGTGGCCCAGATACGCAGTATTTT. It specifies CATHSGGSGPDTQYF. The full variable domain, rest sourced from reference TRBV12-5 and TRBJ2-3, is DARVTQTPRHKVTEMGQEVTMRCQPILGHNTVFWYRQTMMQGLELLAYFRNRAPLDDSGMPKDRFSAEMPDATLATLKIQPSEPRDSAVYFCATHSGGSGPDTQYFGPGTRLTVL.

This clonotype was seen repeatedly, ten times or more. This chain connects TRBV5-1 to TRBJ2-1, with 10 bases lining up with TRBD1. The ends lost 1 base at V and 9 bases at J; junction bases unmatched: 4. The CDR3 has 14 amino acids. The germline V gene has CDR1 SGHRS and CDR2 YFSETQ. The CDR3 sequence: CASSLRQGAGEQFF. The DNA for the CDR3 is TGCGCCAGCAGCTTGAGACAGGGGGCCGGTGAGCAGTTCTTC.

This clonotype was detected a few times. The chain carries TRBV12-3 or TRBV12-4 and TRBJ2-3; 8 bases match TRBD2. The CDR3 is 14 residues long. V shed 6 bases and J 5 bases; nucleotides not matched to a gene: 7. CDR3 protein: CASRPGLGIDTQYF. The CDR3 bases are TGTGCCAGCAGGCCGGGACTAGGAATAGATACGCAGTATTTT.

About this clonotype itself: Because the CDR3 is missing its conserved closing phenylalanine or tryptophan, this is likely a read error. The gene calls are TRBV14 and TRBJ1-1, with 8 bases lining up with TRBD1. V was clipped by 5 bases and J by 0 bases; unmatched bases: 8. Germline V gives CDR1 SGHDN, CDR2 FVKESK. The CDR3 loop spans 16 amino acids. The CDR3 DNA sequence: TGTGCCAGCAGCAAAGGGACAGGCGCCATGAACACTGAAGCTTTCATT. This codes for CASSKGTGAMNTEAFI.

Of note for this clonotype: A much larger clone lies a single base off, so this may be a read error. V is TRBV25-1 and J is TRBJ2-3, with TRBD2 as a possible D gene (5 bases). There are 10 residues in the CDR3. Germline-derived CDR1 and CDR2 are MGHDK and SYGVNS. This CDR3 is CASRGDMQYF. As DNA, the CDR3 is TGTGCAAGCCGGGGAGATATGCAGTATTTT.

The chain is built from TRBV4-2 and TRBJ2-7, with D perhaps assigned TRBD1 or TRBD2 (5 bases each). V lost 0 bases and J lost 0, with 15 bases in between. This CDR3 is 17 amino acids long. Germline CDR1 reads LGHNA; CDR2 reads YNFKEQ. CDR3 amino acids: CASSQDNRGPSSYEQYF. CDR3 DNA sequence: TGTGCCAGCAGCCAAGATAATCGGGGCCCAAGCTCCTACGAGCAGTACTTC.

The gene calls are TRBV9 and TRBJ2-3, with D hard to call. V lost 3 bases and J 4 bases, leaving 6 bases between the germline ends. Germline CDR1 is SGDLS and CDR2 is YYNGEE. CDR3 length: 12 amino acids. The chain's CDR3 is CASSEASDTQYF. The CDR3 nucleotides are TGTGCCAGCAGCGAAGCATCAGATACGCAGTATTTT.

This clonotype was counted between two and nine times. The V gene is TRBV6-6, the J gene TRBJ2-2, with a possible D match to TRBD2 (6 bases). This CDR3 contains 16 residues. Germline V lookup: CDR1 MNHNY, CDR2 SVGAGI (reference sequence). V was clipped by 4 bases and J by 5 bases, with 17 bases between them. CDR3 nucleotide sequence: TGTGCCAGCAGTTGGGGCGGAGGGGACGGGACCGGGGAGCTGTTTTTT. Translation gives CASSWGGGDGTGELFF.

This clonotype was seen a handful of times. The CDR3: CASSELANQETQYF. The CDR3 region has the DNA TGTGCCAGCAGTGAATTAGCGAATCAAGAGACCCAGTACTTC. The genes are TRBV2 and TRBJ2-5, with TRBD2 as a possible D gene (5 bases). The CDR3 is made up of 14 amino acids. The V end lost 2 bases, the J end lost 2 bases, and 9 bases lay between the germline ends. Germline loops: CDR1 SNHLY, CDR2 FYNNEI. Full variable domain (missing parts from reference TRBV2 and TRBJ2-5): EPEVTQTPSHQVTQMGQEVILRCVPISNHLYFYWYRQILGQKVEFLVSFYNNEISEKSEIFDDQFSVERPDGSNFTLKIRSTKLEDSAMYFCASSELANQETQYFGPGTRLLVL.

At least ten counts were recorded for this clonotype. The chain links TRBV4-3 to TRBJ2-7; D not resolved. The V and J ends lost 3 bases and 3 bases respectively, with 9 bases between them. From germline, CDR1 is LGHNA and CDR2 YSLEER. The CDR3 length is 13 residues. Here the CDR3 reads CASSQALNYEQYF. The CDR3 nucleotides are TGCGCCAGCAGCCAGGCATTGAACTACGAGCAGTACTTC.

This clonotype was picked up many times. The J gene is TRBJ2-7, the V gene TRBV4-3; 8 nucleotides match TRBD2. The V segment lost 0 bases and the J segment 4 bases; nucleotides outside the gene matches: 8. Germline V lookup: CDR1 LGHNA, CDR2 YSLEER. CDR3 length: 16 amino acids. The CDR3 spells CASSQDRSGSSYEQYF. The CDR3 DNA follows: TGCGCCAGCAGCCAAGATCGCAGCGGGAGTTCATACGAGCAGTACTTC.

In the case of this clonotype: This may be a read error: a much more frequent sequence differs by one nucleotide. The chain has TRBV6-5 and TRBJ2-1; perhaps TRBD1 as D (5 bases). Germline CDR1 and CDR2: MNHEY and SVGAGI. This CDR3 spans 14 amino acids. The CDR3 reads CASSYSFGANEQLF. Written as DNA, the CDR3 is TGTGCCAGCAGTTACTCTTTTGGGGCCAATGAGCAGCTCTTC.